These 15 T cell receptor beta chains originate from one sample sequenced in a study of blood T cell repertoires in COVID-19 (TCRdb year 2020). Library prep was done by the immunoSEQ multiplex PCR assay. Imported from immuneACCESS, the table was reduced by TCRdb to in-frame sequences with V and J called. These copies leave out some clones; in studies compared against another copy, an unresolved V gene accounts for under half, and the cause of the remainder is not known. A total of over 200,000 clones appear in this sample, roughly 79% of them only once. The biggest ten clones account for around 9% of the sample. Source material: PBMCs or T cells enriched from blood (not recorded which). These receptors were taken from a woman aged 45-65 years with acute COVID-19.

The chain joins TRBV7-2 to TRBJ1-5, with D perhaps matching TRBD1 (5 bases). The CDR3 has 15 amino acids. V was clipped by 1 base and J by 7 bases, with 14 bases between them. Germline loops: CDR1 SGHTA, CDR2 FQGNSA. CDR3 residues: CASSLDRGGVQPQHF. The CDR3 region has the DNA TGTGCCAGCAGCTTAGATAGGGGAGGGGTCCAGCCCCAGCATTTT.

This chain connects TRBV18 to TRBJ2-6; D possibly corresponds to TRBD2 (5 bases). Trimming shortened V by 3 bases and J by 0 bases, and 18 bases separated the two germline ends. Germline CDR1 and CDR2: KGHSH and LQKENI. The length of the CDR3 is 19 residues. The CDR3 coding sequence is TGTGCCAGCTCACCTTCCCGGGTTCAAGGGAGCTCTGGGGCCAACGTCCTGACTTTC. Protein sequence: CASSPSRVQGSSGANVLTF.

The V and J genes are TRBV7-8 and TRBJ1-6; TRBD1 agrees at 7 bases. The CDR3 is 15 amino acids. Per germline, CDR1 SGHVS and CDR2 FQNEAQ. The V gene end was trimmed by 4 bases and the J gene end by 7 bases; junction bases not matched to a gene: 7. The CDR3 sequence is CASSSADRTNSPLHF. The CDR3 DNA reads as TGTGCCAGCAGCTCCGCGGACAGGACGAATTCACCCCTCCACTTT. The variable domain in full, completed from reference TRBV7-8 and TRBJ1-6, reads GAGVSQSPRYKVAKRGQDVALRCDPISGHVSLFWYQQALGQGPEFLTYFQNEAQLDKSGLPSDRFFAERPEGSVSTLKIQRTQQEDSAVYLCASSSADRTNSPLHFGNGTRLTVT.

This chain's CDR3 is CASSFTGTEETQYF. The CDR3 DNA reads as TGTGCCAGCAGCTTCACCGGGACAGAAGAGACCCAGTACTTC. J is TRBJ2-5 and V is TRBV11-2; 7 nucleotides align to TRBD1. The CDR3 runs 14 residues. Germline CDR1 is SGHAT and CDR2 is FQNNGV. With 3 bases clipped from V and 3 bases from J, the junction kept 4 bases outside the gene matches.

This clone has more than one count but fewer than ten. V and J are TRBV10-3 and TRBJ2-2; no reliable D call. V lost 8 bases, J lost 4 bases, and 14 bases lay in between. CDR1 ENHRY and CDR2 SYGVKD come from the germline V gene. This CDR3 has 14 amino acids. CDR3 protein: CAIGRQEGTGELFF. CDR3 sequence (DNA): TGTGCCATCGGGCGTCAAGAAGGCACCGGGGAGCTGTTTTTT.

V and J are TRBV6-2 or TRBV6-3 and TRBJ2-7; no definite D call. Germline V gene sequence: CDR1 MNHEY, CDR2 SVGEGT. This CDR3 has 12 amino acids. V gave up 3 bases and J gave up 3 bases, with 6 bases separating them. CDR3 nucleotides: TGTGCCAGCAGTTATCGTAGCTACGAGCAGTACTTC. This encodes CASSYRSYEQYF.

The CDR3 protein is CSVVGGVGTEAFF. In nucleotides, the CDR3 is TGCAGCGTTGTAGGGGGGGTAGGGACTGAAGCTTTCTTT. This chain connects TRBV29-1 to TRBJ1-1; perhaps TRBD1 as D (6 bases). The germline CDR1 and CDR2 sequences are SQVTM and ANQGSEA. The length of the CDR3 is 13 residues. V was clipped by 4 bases and J by 5 bases, with 14 bases between them.

The V gene is TRBV6-2 or TRBV6-3, the J gene TRBJ2-7, with D perhaps matching TRBD1 or TRBD2 (5 bases each). Germline V gene sequence: CDR1 MNHEY, CDR2 SVGEGT. V lost 6 bases to trimming and J lost 0 bases, with 12 bases between them. This CDR3 has 14 residues. In DNA form, the CDR3 reads TGTGCCAGCAGCCAGGGAGCGAACTCCTACGAGCAGTACTTC. Amino acids: CASSQGANSYEQYF.

The CDR3 DNA is TGTGCCAGCAGCTTGCACCTACAAGAGACCCAGTACTTC. Amino acids: CASSLHLQETQYF. V is TRBV11-3 and J is TRBJ2-5, with D unresolved. The V end lost 3 bases, the J end lost 2 bases, and 7 bases lay between the germline ends. The CDR3 consists of 13 residues. Germline lookup yields CDR1 SGHNT and CDR2 YENEEA.

The chain uses TRBV10-1 and TRBJ1-1; possible D gene TRBD1, 6 bases. Trimming stripped 10 bases from V and 6 bases from J, with 18 bases between. The CDR3 is 13 amino acids. CDR1 WNHNN and CDR2 SYGVQD come from the germline V gene (reference sequence). CDR3 DNA: TGCGCCATCCTCTTCAACAGGGACGCTGAAGCTTTCTTT. It specifies CAILFNRDAEAFF.

The sample holds a few counts of this clone. This sequence joins TRBV30 and TRBJ1-6, with D possibly being TRBD1 (5 bases). The CDR3 totals 17 residues. Germline loops: CDR1 GTSNPN, CDR2 SVGIG (reference sequence). Trimming took 8 bases from V and 10 from J, leaving 30 bases between them. The CDR3: CARVARKGRIIGSPLHF. CDR3 nucleotide sequence: TGTGCCCGGGTCGCGAGGAAGGGGCGGATAATAGGATCACCCCTCCACTTT.

J is TRBJ2-1 and V is TRBV28; TRBD1 matches 9 bases. CDR1 is MDHEN and CDR2 is SYDVKM in the germline V gene. V was pared by 3 bases and J by 7 bases, with 7 bases of the junction left unmatched. This CDR3 spans 15 amino acids. The CDR3 coding sequence is TGTGCCAGCAGTTTCCGGGGACAGGGTAGGAATGAGCAGTTCTTC. Residues: CASSFRGQGRNEQFF. The full variable domain, its missing parts supplied by reference TRBV28 and TRBJ2-1, is DVKVTQSSRYLVKRTGEKVFLECVQDMDHENMFWYRQDPGLGLRLIYFSYDVKMKEKGDIPEGYSVSREKKERFSLILESASTNQTSMYLCASSFRGQGRNEQFFGPGTRLTVL.

V is TRBV18 and J is TRBJ1-1; 9 nucleotides line up with TRBD1. Trimming removed 5 bases from V and 4 bases from J; junction bases left unmatched: 11. The CDR3 spans 16 residues. Germline CDR1 is KGHSH and CDR2 is LQKENI. The CDR3, as DNA: TGTGCCAGCTCAAGACAGACAGGGGGGTCTAGCACTGAAGCTTTCTTT. It codes for CASSRQTGGSSTEAFF.

The chain joins TRBV9 to TRBJ1-3, with a weak D call TRBD1 (5 bases). The CDR3 has 14 residues. CDR1 is SGDLS, CDR2 YYNGEE, per germline. The germline V and J ends were trimmed by 0 bases and 4 bases, with 8 bases remaining between them. Written as DNA, the CDR3 is TGTGCCAGCAGCGTAGCCAGGGAAGGAAACACCATATATTTT. Protein: CASSVAREGNTIYF.

The chain is built from TRBV10-3 and TRBJ2-1; D gene ambiguous. The ends were cut back, 3 bases at V and 8 bases at J, with 11 bases in the middle. In germline, CDR1 is ENHRY, CDR2 SYGVKD. This CDR3 comprises 13 residues. The CDR3 is CAISDRLSDEQFF. The CDR3 region has the DNA TGTGCCATCAGTGATAGGCTCAGCGATGAGCAGTTCTTC.